Listed below are T cell receptor beta chains from one sample, sequenced in a study of blood T cell repertoires in COVID-19. Produced via immunoSEQ multiplex PCR; TCRdb's table is partial and in-frame only. The table has about 180,000 clones, 80% to 90% seen once. Sequencing input: peripheral blood. Source of these receptors: a woman of 80 years or more with COVID-19, enrolled during active disease. Both conserved end residues are part of each CDR3. Each record gives: D gene, clone size, V gene, J gene, CDR3 DNA, CDR3 protein. The D gene is left open where the match is weak. A row's size may be missing; if present it is once, few, many or a size class.

d_gene: NA; abundance: NA; v_gene: TRBV7-2; j_gene: TRBJ2-4; CDR3nt: TGTGCCAGCAGCTTAGCGGGAGGGGGCAAAAACATTCAGTACTTC; CDR3aa: CASSLAGGGKNIQYF
d_gene: TRBD1; abundance: NA; v_gene: TRBV6-2/TRBV6-3; j_gene: TRBJ2-7; CDR3nt: TGTGCCAGCAGTTACGGGGACAGGATCTACGAGCAGTACTTC; CDR3aa: CASSYGDRIYEQYF
d_gene: TRBD2; abundance: NA; v_gene: TRBV11-3; j_gene: TRBJ2-5; CDR3nt: TGTGCCAGCAGCCGCGGGGGGGGAGGGCGAGAGACCCAGTACTTC; CDR3aa: CASSRGGGGRETQYF
d_gene: NA; abundance: few; v_gene: TRBV5-4; j_gene: TRBJ2-4; CDR3nt: TGTGCCAGCAGCTCCCAGTCGGCGGGGAACATTCAGTACTTC; CDR3aa: CASSSQSAGNIQYF
d_gene: NA; abundance: NA; v_gene: TRBV5-6; j_gene: TRBJ2-7; CDR3nt: TGTGCCAGCAGCTCAGGCTACGAGCAGTACTTC; CDR3aa: CASSSGYEQYF
d_gene: TRBD1; abundance: NA; v_gene: TRBV4-3; j_gene: TRBJ1-3; CDR3nt: TGCGCCAGCAGCCAACGAACAGGGGGAAGCTCTGGAAACACCATATATTTT; CDR3aa: CASSQRTGGSSGNTIYF
d_gene: NA; abundance: NA; v_gene: TRBV28; j_gene: TRBJ2-2; CDR3nt: TGTGCCAGCAGTTTGCCCCGCATAGCCGGGGAGCTGTTTTTT; CDR3aa: CASSLPRIAGELFF
d_gene: NA; abundance: NA; v_gene: TRBV19; j_gene: TRBJ1-4; CDR3nt: TGTGCCAGTCAACAGACAACTAATGAAAAACTGTTTTTT; CDR3aa: CASQQTTNEKLFF
d_gene: NA; abundance: few; v_gene: TRBV10-3; j_gene: TRBJ1-2; CDR3nt: TGTGCCATCAGTGCGACAGGATCAGGAGGCTACACCTTC; CDR3aa: CAISATGSGGYTF
d_gene: TRBD1; abundance: NA; v_gene: TRBV13; j_gene: TRBJ1-1; CDR3nt: TGTGCCAGCAGCTCCGGGACAGGGAACACTGAAGCTTTCTTT; CDR3aa: CASSSGTGNTEAFF
d_gene: TRBD1; abundance: few; v_gene: TRBV24-1; j_gene: TRBJ1-4; CDR3nt: TGTGCCACCAGTGATTTTGACCCGCTTGGGACAGGGTTCGAAAAACTGTTTTTT; CDR3aa: CATSDFDPLGTGFEKLFF
d_gene: NA; abundance: NA; v_gene: TRBV20-1; j_gene: TRBJ1-2; CDR3nt: TGCAGTGCTAGTCTAGCAGGGGCCCTTAACTATGGCTACACCTTC; CDR3aa: CSASLAGALNYGYTF
d_gene: TRBD2; abundance: NA; v_gene: TRBV6-5; j_gene: TRBJ2-5; CDR3nt: TGTGCCAGCACGTTGGTCGGGGGGCAAGAGACCCAGTACTTC; CDR3aa: CASTLVGGQETQYF
d_gene: TRBD1; abundance: NA; v_gene: TRBV4-1; j_gene: TRBJ1-1; CDR3nt: TGCGCCAGCAGCCAACAGCAGGGGGTTGTCACTGAAGCTTTCTTT; CDR3aa: CASSQQQGVVTEAFF
d_gene: NA; abundance: NA; v_gene: TRBV18; j_gene: TRBJ1-1; CDR3nt: TGTGCCAGCTCACCAGCAGAGAACACTGAAGCTTTCTTT; CDR3aa: CASSPAENTEAFF
d_gene: NA; abundance: NA; v_gene: TRBV6-5; j_gene: TRBJ2-7; CDR3nt: TGTGCCAGCAGTTATAGGGGGTCCGTACCCTCCTACGAGCAGTACTTC; CDR3aa: CASSYRGSVPSYEQYF
d_gene: NA; abundance: NA; v_gene: TRBV7-2; j_gene: TRBJ1-2; CDR3nt: TGTGCCAGCAGCGGAGGCATTCTCTATGGCTACACCTTC; CDR3aa: CASSGGILYGYTF
d_gene: TRBD1; abundance: NA; v_gene: TRBV9; j_gene: TRBJ2-7; CDR3nt: TGTGCCAGCAGCGTCAGGGACAGGGGTTACGAGCAGTACTTC; CDR3aa: CASSVRDRGYEQYF
d_gene: TRBD1; abundance: NA; v_gene: TRBV6-6; j_gene: TRBJ2-7; CDR3nt: TGTGCCAGCAGTAAGGCCCGGGGACAGGGAACCTACGAGCAGTACTTC; CDR3aa: CASSKARGQGTYEQYF
d_gene: NA; abundance: NA; v_gene: TRBV11-3; j_gene: TRBJ1-5; CDR3nt: TGTGCCAGCAGCCAGGCGGGTCAGCCCCAGCATTTT; CDR3aa: CASSQAGQPQHF
d_gene: NA; abundance: few; v_gene: TRBV6-2/TRBV6-3; j_gene: TRBJ2-7; CDR3nt: TGTGCCAGCAGTTATAGCTCCTACGAGCAGTACTTC; CDR3aa: CASSYSSYEQYF
d_gene: NA; abundance: few; v_gene: TRBV19; j_gene: TRBJ2-1; CDR3nt: TGTGCCAGTAGTATGGGAGGCGATGAGCAGTTCTTC; CDR3aa: CASSMGGDEQFF
d_gene: NA; abundance: NA; v_gene: TRBV19; j_gene: TRBJ1-2; CDR3nt: TGTGCCAGTACCGCCAGGGCTAACTATGGCTACACCTTC; CDR3aa: CASTARANYGYTF
d_gene: NA; abundance: NA; v_gene: TRBV5-1; j_gene: TRBJ1-2; CDR3nt: TGCGCCAGCAGCTTGGCGGTTTGGGGAGACTATGGCTACACCTTC; CDR3aa: CASSLAVWGDYGYTF
d_gene: TRBD1; abundance: once; v_gene: TRBV2; j_gene: TRBJ1-1; CDR3nt: TGTGCCAGCAGCTTACAGGGGTCCACTGAAGCTTTCTTT; CDR3aa: CASSLQGSTEAFF
d_gene: NA; abundance: NA; v_gene: TRBV5-6; j_gene: TRBJ1-5; CDR3nt: TGTGCCAGCAGCTTGTCCAGGGGAAGTCAGCCCCAGCATTTT; CDR3aa: CASSLSRGSQPQHF
d_gene: TRBD1; abundance: few; v_gene: TRBV7-9; j_gene: TRBJ1-2; CDR3nt: TGTGCCAGCAGCTCACAGGGGTCGGTCTCTGGCTACACCTTC; CDR3aa: CASSSQGSVSGYTF
d_gene: NA; abundance: NA; v_gene: TRBV11-1; j_gene: TRBJ2-3; CDR3nt: TGTGCCAGCAGCCCCTTTCGCAGAGATACGCAGTATTTT; CDR3aa: CASSPFRRDTQYF
d_gene: TRBD2; abundance: few; v_gene: TRBV5-1; j_gene: TRBJ2-7; CDR3nt: TGCGCCAGCAGCTTGGGAGTGGTAGCGGGAGTCTACGAGCAGTACTTC; CDR3aa: CASSLGVVAGVYEQYF
d_gene: TRBD1; abundance: NA; v_gene: TRBV5-5; j_gene: TRBJ1-2; CDR3nt: TGTGCCAGCAGCTGGGACAGGGGGGATGGCTACACCTTC; CDR3aa: CASSWDRGDGYTF
d_gene: NA; abundance: once; v_gene: TRBV7-9; j_gene: TRBJ2-1; CDR3nt: TGTGCCAGCAGCCTAACCTACTCGGACAATGAGCAGTTCTTC; CDR3aa: CASSLTYSDNEQFF
d_gene: NA; abundance: NA; v_gene: TRBV6-5; j_gene: TRBJ1-1; CDR3nt: TGTGCCAGCAAGAGGGTAATGGACACTGAAGCTTTCTTT; CDR3aa: CASKRVMDTEAFF
d_gene: TRBD1; abundance: NA; v_gene: TRBV7-8; j_gene: TRBJ2-2; CDR3nt: TGTGCCAGCAGCCGGACAGGGGTTGGCACCGGGGAGCTGTTTTTT; CDR3aa: CASSRTGVGTGELFF
d_gene: TRBD2; abundance: NA; v_gene: TRBV6-5; j_gene: TRBJ2-7; CDR3nt: TGTGCCAGTACTAGCGGTACCTACGAGCAGTACTTC; CDR3aa: CASTSGTYEQYF
d_gene: NA; abundance: NA; v_gene: TRBV6-6; j_gene: TRBJ1-6; CDR3nt: TGTGCCAGCAGTTACTCAGGGGCACCCTATAATTCACCCCTCCACTTT; CDR3aa: CASSYSGAPYNSPLHF
d_gene: TRBD2; abundance: once; v_gene: TRBV18; j_gene: TRBJ2-7; CDR3nt: TGTGCCAGCTCACCAACGGGAGGAAGGTACGAGCAGTACTTC; CDR3aa: CASSPTGGRYEQYF
d_gene: NA; abundance: NA; v_gene: TRBV7-8; j_gene: TRBJ2-1; CDR3nt: TGTGCCAGCAGCTTAGCCCCTCTAGCGCCCCACAATGAGCAGTTCTTC; CDR3aa: CASSLAPLAPHNEQFF
d_gene: TRBD1; abundance: NA; v_gene: TRBV6-5; j_gene: TRBJ1-5; CDR3nt: TGTGCCAGCAGGGACAGGGGGGGGGCCCAGCATTTT; CDR3aa: CASRDRGGAQHF